This entry concerns a single T cell receptor (beta chain). The target of this receptor is not known. No quality values exist for individual bases; no much larger clone is one base distant. From the germline V gene (reference sequence), CDR1 is SEHNR and CDR2 is FQNEAQ. The CDR3 goes from the cysteine to the phenylalanine over 15 residues. Left in the record is the CDR3 DNA by itself, 45 bases read in frame from the first base. The V end loses 4 bases and the J end loses 0 bases, and a stretch of 10 bases separates them. These data originate in a study of T cell changes during pregnancy in multiple sclerosis (dated by TCRdb to the late 2010s). For the study in its entirety: Changes in the T cell repertoire over the course of pregnancy were examined in this study in women with multiple sclerosis.

The protocol used for the library was the immunoSEQ multiplex PCR assay. Here the immuneACCESS table is served through TCRdb, limited to in-frame sequences with V and J called. Missing clones are a known gap in these copies; in checked studies unresolved V genes cover under half, and the rest lacks a known reason. This sample holds about 31,000 clones; approximately 90% were observed only once. The ten biggest clones cover 5% to 7.5% of the sample. The rearranged chain carries TRBV7-9 and TRBJ2-1; confidence is insufficient to name the D gene. The origin of this receptor is a female donor with multiple sclerosis, enrolled in a pregnancy study. The sequencing here drew on CD8+ T cells from peripheral blood mononuclear cells, taken in the second trimester of pregnancy. Here the CDR3 is given as CASSSRTSSYNEQFF. The DNA reads TGTGCCAGCAGCTCCCGAACAAGCTCCTACAATGAGCAGTTCTTC.